These T cell receptor beta chains were read from a single sample in a study of blood T cell repertoires in COVID-19. Data came from immunoSEQ multiplex PCR; TCRdb stores just in-frame clones and leaves some out. The sample contains about 100,000 clones, almost 85% of which appear only once. Material for sequencing was peripheral blood. The receptors come from a human donor in a cohort sampled during active COVID-19. CDR3s include the opening cysteine and the closing phenylalanine or tryptophan. The D gene is left open where the match is weak.

TRBD2	TRBV5-1	TRBJ2-3	TGCGCCAGCAGCCTCAAGGTGGGGGGAGGGCTGAGTGATACGCAGTATTTT	CASSLKVGGGLSDTQYF
.	TRBV7-2	TRBJ2-5	TGTGCCAGCAGCTTAGCCTGGGCGGGGGAGACCCAGTACTTC	CASSLAWAGETQYF
.	TRBV6-2/TRBV6-3	TRBJ1-4	TGTGCCAGCAGTTACGGCCAGGGGATGCCGAACGGGGCTAATGAAAAACTGTTTTTT	CASSYGQGMPNGANEKLFF
TRBD2	TRBV7-3	TRBJ2-2	TGTGCCAGCAGCTCCGGACACGGGGGGACCGGGGAGCTGTTTTTT	CASSSGHGGTGELFF
.	TRBV18	TRBJ2-1	TGTGCCAGCTCACCAGTCCTCCTAAACCAGGACAATGAGCAGTTCTTC	CASSPVLLNQDNEQFF
.	TRBV18	TRBJ2-5	TGTGCCAGCTCACCATTTTCAGGGGTAGAGACCCAGTACTTC	CASSPFSGVETQYF
.	TRBV19	TRBJ2-5	TGTGCCAGTAGTGCCGGGATGGCAGGACAAGAGACCCAGTACTTC	CASSAGMAGQETQYF
.	TRBV11-2	TRBJ1-5	TGTGCCAGCAGCTTAGTCAGGAATCAGCCCCAGCATTTT	CASSLVRNQPQHF
TRBD2	TRBV9	TRBJ2-1	TGTGCCAGCAGCGCGACTAGCGGGAGTACCAATGAGCAGTTCTTC	CASSATSGSTNEQFF
.	TRBV9	TRBJ1-1	TGTGCCAGCAGCCAAGGGGGGGCTGAAGCTTTCTTT	CASSQGGAEAFF